This T cell receptor beta chain comes out of a study of blood T cells in healthy people across ages. With regard to this clonotype: Its antigen is undetermined.

Findings and limits, study-wide: While age rose, TCR beta diversity per million T cells dropped in a roughly linear way. Unknown CMV status may confound age-related changes in expanded clones.

The germline V gene has CDR1 ENHRY and CDR2 SYGVKD. The ends lost 6 bases at V and 2 bases at J; junction bases unmatched: 5. The length of the CDR3 is 14 residues. Peripheral blood was drawn, around 9.4 milliliters per donor. Alongside a J-beta primer mix, a sample-barcoded 5' primer served in a second PCR lasting roughly 7 to 11 cycles. Every cDNA molecule bore a tag from a template-switch adaptor containing 12 random nucleotides. MiXCR was run by TCRdb on the 5' RACE reads, yielding one entry per CDR3 protein. The sample lists fewer than 1.5 million distinct CDR3 sequences; 42% were seen once. This TCR was sampled from a woman younger than 30 in good health. This chain uses TRBV10-3 with TRBJ2-7, with 9 bases aligning to TRBD1. Sequencing was carried out using blood. The CDR3 nucleotides are TGTGCCATCAGCCCCGGGACAGGGCCCTACGAGCAGTACTTC. It encodes CAISPGTGPYEQYF.